The rows below give T cell receptor beta chains drawn from one sample of a study of blood T cell repertoires in COVID-19. Clones were sequenced by immunoSEQ multiplex PCR, and TCRdb holds only the in-frame ones, with some missing. The sample has about 130,000 clones, around 85% seen once. Sample: peripheral blood. These receptors all come from a human donor in a cohort sampled during active COVID-19. CDR3s include the opening cysteine and the closing phenylalanine or tryptophan.

>TRBV28|TRBJ1-2
CASSLGAGANYGYTF
>TRBV6-2/TRBV6-3|TRBJ2-7
CASSYSRGINEQYF
>TRBV27|TRBJ1-1
CASSRDRGHYTEAFF
>TRBV2|TRBJ2-3
CASSVFLAGARGQYF
>TRBV19|TRBJ2-1
CASSLITGDEQFF
>TRBV5-1|TRBJ2-1
CASSSVASGFYNEQFF
>TRBV24-1|TRBJ2-5
CATSDTRRSGTQYF
>TRBV5-5|TRBJ1-6
CASSPLGQSSYNSPLHF
>TRBV7-8|TRBJ1-2
CASSPAGQGREGYTF
>TRBV5-1|TRBJ2-1
CASSLAGPNVQFF
>TRBV19|TRBJ2-7
CASSRSGGPYEQYF
>TRBV5-1|TRBJ1-2
CASRRGTDYGYTF
>TRBV30|TRBJ1-2
CAWSRTGFGYTF
>TRBV11-2|TRBJ2-3
CASSLDGGSTDTQYF
>TRBV14|TRBJ2-5
CASSHLGLGETQYF
>TRBV11-3|TRBJ2-4
CASSHWSEANIQYF
>TRBV3-1/TRBV3-2|TRBJ2-3
CASSQGPAGGDTQYF